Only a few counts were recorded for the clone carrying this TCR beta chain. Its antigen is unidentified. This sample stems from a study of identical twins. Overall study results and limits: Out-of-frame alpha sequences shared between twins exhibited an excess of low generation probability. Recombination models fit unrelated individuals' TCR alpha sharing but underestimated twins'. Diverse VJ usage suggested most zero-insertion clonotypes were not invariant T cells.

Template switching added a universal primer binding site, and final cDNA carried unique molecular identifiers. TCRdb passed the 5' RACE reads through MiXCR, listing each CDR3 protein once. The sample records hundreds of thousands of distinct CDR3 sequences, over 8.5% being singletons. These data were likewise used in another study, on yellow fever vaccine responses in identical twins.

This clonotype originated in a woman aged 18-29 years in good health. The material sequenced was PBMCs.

The CDR3 sequence: CATSDYRTGLTGELFF. As DNA, the CDR3 is TGTGCCACCAGTGATTATCGGACAGGGCTCACCGGGGAGCTGTTTTTT. V usage is TRBV24-1 and J usage is TRBJ2-2, with TRBD1 matching 8 bases. V was pared by 2 bases and J by 4 bases, with 5 bases of the junction left unmatched. CDR3 length: 16 amino acids. The V gene's germline CDR1 is KGHDR and CDR2 SFDVKD.